This entry is about one TCR beta chain. The antigen remains unidentified. Unsorted whole blood yielded blood RNA, and germline DNA was extracted as well. This entry belongs to a study of tumor-infiltrating lymphocytes in primary liver carcinoma. Overall study results and limits: Tumor region pairs outstripped tumor-adjacent and tumor-blood pairs in overlap.

The CDR3 consists of 11 residues. V was shortened by 10 bases and J by 4 bases, with 8 bases between the two germline ends. In germline, CDR1 is SEHNR, CDR2 FQNEAQ (reference sequence). Production of TCR beta cDNA used around 0.45 ug total RNA together with a constant-region primer. Employing slightly modified ARM-PCR, three nested multiplex PCR rounds were run, and these gave rise to the TCR beta libraries. Both of the initial two PCR rounds ran for about 9 cycles and employed TRBV1-TRBV30 forward primers alongside a C-beta reverse primer. TCRdb re-called the multiplex PCR reads through MiXCR, storing one row per CDR3 protein. The sample consists of 300,000 to 400,000 distinct CDR3 sequences, around three fifths of them appearing once.

The chain employs TRBV7-9 and TRBJ1-3; the D is unclear. The TCR was taken from a man aged 35 to 55 with primary liver carcinoma and hepatitis B virus infection. Input material: peripheral blood. CDR3 region: CATLEGNTIYF. CDR3 nucleotide sequence: TGTGCCACCCTGGAGGGAAACACCATATATTTT.